The next 7 T cell receptor beta chains were all read from a single sample in a study of shared T cell receptors in the human thymus (dated by TCRdb to the early 2020s). Library preparation used the immunoSEQ multiplex PCR assay. TCRdb obtained this table from immuneACCESS and retained in-frame rearrangements with V and J assigned. These tables miss some clones; where compared with another copy, unresolved V genes account for less than half of the shortfall, and the remainder is unexplained. The sample table records approximately 580,000 clones; around 78% of these occur just once. The ten biggest clones cover about 0.013% of the sample. The sample also formed part of further work on human thymus T cells.

The sample was thymocytes. The receptors were gathered from a boy in the first two years of life with a congenital heart defect. Donor details come from another sample of the same person, matched by shared clones.

In its sample, this clone was seen once. The CDR3 sequence is CASSQLPTGEASYEQYF. The CDR3 nucleotides read TGTGCCAGCAGCCAATTACCGACAGGGGAAGCCTCCTACGAGCAGTACTTC. J is TRBJ2-7 and V is TRBV27, with TRBD1 identical over 8 bases. The CDR3 runs 17 residues. J lost 0 bases, V lost 6 bases, and 13 bases had no gene match. Germline CDR1 MNHEY, CDR2 SMNVEV (reference sequence).

The chain couples TRBV14 to TRBJ2-7; 15 bases align to TRBD2. J lost 5 bases, V lost 3 bases, and 26 bases had no gene match. Germline CDR1 is SGHDN and CDR2 is FVKESK. The CDR3 runs to 23 residues. CDR3 region: CASSHKSLAPGLAGGFPLHEQYF. For the CDR3, the DNA is TGTGCCAGCAGCCACAAAAGTCTGGCTCCGGGACTAGCGGGAGGTTTCCCCCTCCACGAGCAGTACTTC.

The V call is TRBV5-6, the J call TRBJ2-1, with unresolved D. Germline CDR1 is SGHDT and CDR2 is YYEEEE. V lost 1 base and J 0 bases, leaving 17 bases between the germline ends. The CDR3 has 18 residues. The CDR3 DNA is TGTGCCAGCAGCTTGCGAGGTGGTAAGACGAGCTCCTACAATGAGCAGTTCTTC. The encoded protein is CASSLRGGKTSSYNEQFF.

The chain combines TRBV28 with TRBJ2-1; 11 nucleotides match TRBD2. Germline V gives CDR1 MDHEN, CDR2 SYDVKM. The junction had 16 bases not matched to a gene; V was cut back by 8 bases and J by 10 bases. CDR3 size: 16 residues. This CDR3 is CASDDAGLAGGREQFF. The DNA of the CDR3 is TGTGCCAGCGACGACGCAGGGCTAGCGGGAGGTCGGGAGCAGTTCTTC.

This clone was detected only a few times. The rearrangement uses TRBV28 and TRBJ1-5, with D perhaps matching TRBD1 (5 bases). The CDR3 sequence is 15 residues long. Germline CDR1 is MDHEN and CDR2 is SYDVKM. Trimming took off 1 base at V and 4 bases at J, with 11 bases between the two ends. The CDR3: CASSLSGLFNQPQHF. The CDR3 nucleotides read TGTGCCAGCAGTTTATCAGGGTTATTTAATCAGCCCCAGCATTTT.

This clone showed up just a few times. The chain is built from TRBV4-3 and TRBJ1-4, with a possible D match to TRBD1 (6 bases). The germline V and J ends were trimmed by 1 base and 2 bases, with 11 bases remaining between them. This CDR3 spans 16 amino acids. CDR1 LGHNA and CDR2 YSLEER come from the germline V gene. The CDR3 sequence is CASSQGRGLTNEKLFF. For the CDR3, the DNA is TGCGCCAGCAGCCAAGGGCGGGGGCTTACTAATGAAAAACTGTTTTTT.

CDR3 DNA: TGTGCCAGCAGTTTACGGGATCCCGGGACAGGGGTTTACGAGCAGTACTTC. This sequence encodes CASSLRDPGTGVYEQYF. This chain links TRBV27 with TRBJ2-7; 10 positions agree with TRBD1. Germline V CDR1 and CDR2: MNHEY, SMNVEV (reference sequence). This CDR3 is built from 17 residues. The junction had 11 bases not matched to a gene; V was cut back by 2 bases and J by 4 bases.